Following are 25 T cell receptor beta chains from one sample sequenced in a study of molecular identifiers for immune sequencing clone quantification. MiXCR was run by TCRdb on the PCR reads, yielding one entry per CDR3 protein. The sample carries about 640,000 distinct CDR3 sequences, nearly 20% recorded once. The sequencing sample was made of naive CD8+ T cells from blood, with Jurkat cell RNA spiked in. This sample's subset: FACS-sorted CD8+CD4-CCR7+CD45RA+ naive T cells. These receptors all stem from a human donor in good health. Some libraries in this study had Jurkat cell RNA spiked in.

This clonotype appeared a single time. The DNA of the CDR3 is TGTGCCAGCAGTTCGCGGGGGCTAGGAGGGTTCTACGAGCAGTACTTC. It yields the protein CASSSRGLGGFYEQYF. V and J are TRBV27 and TRBJ2-7; tentative D call: TRBD2 (7 bases). Trimming removed 4 bases at V and 3 bases at J, with 19 bases between. CDR1 MNHEY and CDR2 SMNVEV come from the germline V gene (reference sequence). The CDR3 covers 16 residues.

The table lists this clonotype with many counts. The rearrangement uses TRBV2 and TRBJ2-3; D is unclear. This CDR3 has 14 residues. V lost 3 bases, J lost 9 bases, and 16 bases lay in between. Germline V CDR1 and CDR2: SNHLY, FYNNEI. CDR3: CASSESIDTETQYF. CDR3 coding DNA: TGTGCCAGCAGTGAGTCCATTGACACGGAAACGCAGTATTTT.

This clonotype was counted a few times. The gene calls are TRBV29-1 and TRBJ2-2; 7 nucleotides align to TRBD1. Losses at the gene ends were 3 bases for V and 0 bases for J; bases not matched to a gene: 4. The CDR3 totals 15 residues. Germline CDR1 SQVTM, CDR2 ANQGSEA. CDR3 in amino acids: CSVDTGETNTGELFF. CDR3 sequence (DNA): TGCAGCGTTGATACAGGGGAGACGAACACCGGGGAGCTGTTTTTT.

The table lists this clonotype with many counts. This chain uses TRBV7-6 with TRBJ2-3; D tentatively reads TRBD1 or TRBD2 (6 bases each). The length of the CDR3 is 13 residues. V was cut by 8 bases and J by 3 bases, with 12 bases left in between. CDR1 and CDR2 from the germline V gene are SGHVS and FNYEAQ. The CDR3 region is CASGGTPTDTQYF. The CDR3 DNA is TGTGCCAGCGGCGGGACACCGACAGATACGCAGTATTTT.

This clonotype was seen more than once but under ten times. The chain recombines TRBV19 with TRBJ2-7; D gene unclear. V was cut by 3 bases and J by 0 bases, with 9 bases left in between. In germline, CDR1 is LNHDA, CDR2 SQIVND (reference sequence). This CDR3 has 14 residues. The CDR3, as DNA: TGTGCCAGTAGTATGGGCGGAAACTCCTACGAGCAGTACTTC. Its protein is CASSMGGNSYEQYF.

In this sample, this clonotype turned up many times. The J gene is TRBJ2-7, the V gene TRBV29-1; TRBD2 agrees at 9 bases. V trimming: 5 bases; J trimming: 7 bases; junction bases outside the gene matches: 12. Per the germline V gene, CDR1 is SQVTM and CDR2 is ANQGSEA. The CDR3 length is 14 residues. In DNA, the CDR3 is TGCAGCGTTAGAGGTGGCGGGAGGGCGGGAGAGCAGTACTTC. Encoded protein: CSVRGGGRAGEQYF.

Worth noting for this clonotype: This may stem from a read error, because a much larger clone lies one nucleotide away. The CDR3 nucleotides are TGTGCCAGCAGTTTCTCTGGGAGGCCCGAGACTTTCTTT. Translating it yields CASSFSGRPETFF. This chain joins TRBV27 and TRBJ1-1; D gene ambiguous. Germline V lookup: CDR1 MNHEY, CDR2 SMNVEV (reference sequence). Trimming stripped 3 bases from V and 12 bases from J, with 17 bases between. This CDR3 has 13 residues.

This clonotype turned up a few times. The V gene is TRBV4-1, the J gene TRBJ2-5, with D possibly being TRBD2 (5 bases). The CDR3 sequence is 14 residues long. The germline CDR1 and CDR2 sequences are MGHRA and YSYEKL. Trimming took off 6 bases at V and 7 bases at J, with 18 bases between the two ends. The CDR3 spells CASSFTSAPSTQYF. CDR3 coding DNA: TGCGCCAGCAGTTTTACTAGTGCGCCGTCGACCCAGTACTTC.

This clonotype has a count of ten or more. This sequence joins TRBV7-9 and TRBJ1-4; D not resolved. Germline CDR1 and CDR2: SEHNR and FQNEAQ (reference sequence). Trimming removed 8 bases at V and 5 bases at J, with 9 bases between. The CDR3 has 12 amino acids. In DNA, the CDR3 is TGTGCCAGCGCAGAATTAAATGAAAAACTGTTTTTT. It codes for CASAELNEKLFF.

This clonotype was seen many times. The J gene is TRBJ2-7, the V gene TRBV7-2; no reliable D call. V lost 5 bases and J 0 bases, leaving 8 bases between the germline ends. The CDR3 spans 13 residues. The germline V gene has CDR1 SGHTA and CDR2 FQGNSA. CDR3 bases: TGTGCCAGCAGCCCCGGCGCCTCCTACGAGCAGTACTTC. This sequence encodes CASSPGASYEQYF.

The sample holds a few counts of this clonotype. The limits of the CDR3 on the DNA are not certain, so only TCRdb's listed CDR3 is given. This sequence joins TRBV7-5 and TRBJ2-5; whether TRBD1, the table's D call, matches the DNA was not checked. TRBV7-5 is recorded as a pseudogene. The CDR3 comprises 18 residues, both ends counted. The CDR3: CISVPEAHTGELQETQYF.

This clonotype occurred many times. The chain combines TRBV20-1 with TRBJ2-3; 8 bases fit TRBD2. The CDR3 totals 16 residues. Germline V gene sequence: CDR1 DFQATT, CDR2 SNEGSKA (reference sequence). Trimming cost V 0 bases and J 0 bases; bases outside gene matches: 5. In DNA, the CDR3 is TGCAGTGCTAGAGATCTCCCTAGCGGGAGCACAGATACGCAGTATTTT. Translating gives CSARDLPSGSTDTQYF.

In its sample, this clonotype was seen many times. The gene calls are TRBV20-1 and TRBJ2-7; D remains unclear. The germline V and J ends were trimmed by 1 base and 0 bases, with 16 bases remaining between them. This CDR3 region has 16 residues. Looked up from germline, CDR1 is DFQATT and CDR2 is SNEGSKA (reference sequence). The CDR3 nucleotides read TGCAGTGCTAGAGTTGGCCCAGGCAGAAGCTCCTACGAGCAGTACTTC. It yields the protein CSARVGPGRSSYEQYF.

A word on this clonotype: A clone one base away is much larger, so this may be a read error. In DNA, the CDR3 is TGTGCCAGCGGTGAATCGCAGGCCGGGGAGACCCAGTACTTC. Protein: CASGESQAGETQYF. The chain carries TRBV25-1 and TRBJ2-5; D gene uncertain. CDR1 and CDR2 (germline): MGHDK, SYGVNS. This CDR3 region has 14 residues.

Many counts were recorded for this clonotype. V gene TRBV4-1 combines with J gene TRBJ1-1, with TRBD1 matching over 11 bases. Germline V gene data show CDR1 as MGHRA and CDR2 as YSYEKL. This CDR3 spans 15 amino acids. Trimming at V came to 6 bases and at J to 3 bases, leaving 6 bases not matched to a gene. The CDR3 here is CASRRDRGTDTEAFF. In nucleotides, the CDR3 is TGCGCCAGCAGGCGGGACAGGGGGACGGACACTGAAGCTTTCTTT.

In its sample, this clonotype was seen many times. The rearrangement joins TRBV6-2 or TRBV6-3 to TRBJ2-3, with a weak D call TRBD2 (5 bases). This CDR3 contains 12 residues. CDR1 is MNHEY, CDR2 SVGEGT, per germline. V gave up 7 bases and J gave up 7 bases, with 12 bases separating them. The CDR3 is CASTGLRNTQYF. The CDR3 region has the DNA TGTGCCAGCACAGGACTGAGAAATACGCAGTATTTT.

This clonotype was recorded at least ten times. The CDR3 sequence: CASSLVTISTDTQYF. Written as DNA, the CDR3 is TGTGCCAGCAGCTTGGTAACAATTAGCACAGATACGCAGTATTTT. The chain combines TRBV7-2 with TRBJ2-3; D gene unclear. Trimming removed 3 bases from V and 0 bases from J, with 10 bases in between. The CDR3 is 15 amino acids. Germline-derived CDR1 and CDR2 are SGHTA and FQGNSA.

Many counts were recorded for this clonotype. The chain carries TRBV11-2 and TRBJ2-6; TRBD1 might be the D (6 bases). Germline CDR1 reads SGHAT; CDR2 reads FQNNGV. CDR3 length equals 23 residues. The CDR3 sequence is CATSSLNSHAEGDPISGANVLTF. The DNA of the CDR3 is TGTGCGACCAGCAGCTTAAATTCCCATGCCGAGGGGGACCCCATCTCTGGGGCCAACGTCCTGACTTTC.

This clonotype has at least ten counts. The V gene is TRBV12-5, the J gene TRBJ2-7; 7 bases align to TRBD1. This CDR3 has 15 amino acids. The germline V gene has CDR1 LGHNT and CDR2 FRNRAP. J lost 4 bases, V lost 5 bases, and 11 bases had no gene match. The CDR3 spells CASGLLTGIMYEQYF. The CDR3 nucleotides are TGTGCTAGTGGTCTACTGACAGGGATTATGTACGAGCAGTACTTC.

The gene calls are TRBV4-3 and TRBJ2-7; 7 nucleotides line up with TRBD1. CDR1 is LGHNA and CDR2 is YSLEER in the germline V gene. V gave up 1 base and J gave up 1 base; unmatched junction bases: 10. The length of the CDR3 is 17 residues. CDR3 nucleotide sequence: TGCGCCAGCAGCCAAGCCCCGACAGGGTTGATATCCTACGAGCAGTACTTC. The encoded protein is CASSQAPTGLISYEQYF.

Regarding this clonotype: Just one base apart from a much larger clone, this may be a read error. The rearrangement links TRBV7-9 to TRBJ1-1; D remains unclear. CDR3 length: 14 residues. Germline CDR1 and CDR2: SEHNR and FQNEAQ (reference sequence). This chain's CDR3 is CASSLETANTEALF. CDR3 nucleotide sequence: TGTGCCAGCAGCTTAGAAACAGCCAACACTGAAGCTCTCTTT.

This clonotype showed up many times. The CDR3 coding sequence is TGTGCCAGCATCCTCCGGCGGTCGGTCGAGCAGTACTTC. This sequence encodes CASILRRSVEQYF. The rearrangement joins TRBV11-2 to TRBJ2-7; D not certain. V lost 7 bases, J lost 6 bases, and 16 bases lay in between. CDR1 SGHAT and CDR2 FQNNGV come from the germline V gene. The length of the CDR3 is 13 residues.

The V gene is TRBV6-2 or TRBV6-3, the J gene TRBJ2-1; D possibly uses TRBD1 or TRBD2 (5 bases each). The germline V and J ends were trimmed by 3 bases and 7 bases, with 13 bases remaining between them. Germline CDR1 reads MNHEY; CDR2 reads SVGEGT. CDR3 length equals 14 residues. The CDR3 loop reads CASSYLGETNEQFF. Here the CDR3 DNA reads TGTGCCAGCAGTTATTTGGGGGAGACGAATGAGCAGTTCTTC.

This clonotype occurred many times. V gene TRBV30 combines with J gene TRBJ1-1, with D uncertain. Per germline, CDR1 GTSNPN and CDR2 SVGIG (reference sequence). The CDR3 loop spans 14 amino acids. V was trimmed by 3 bases and J by 0 bases, leaving 11 bases between them. The CDR3 reads CAWREVPMNTEAFF. For the CDR3, the DNA is TGTGCCTGGAGGGAAGTTCCCATGAACACTGAAGCTTTCTTT.

The chain recombines TRBV12-3 or TRBV12-4 with TRBJ2-2, with 9 bases matching TRBD1. CDR3 size: 15 residues. V gave up 1 base and J gave up 5 bases; unmatched junction bases: 2. The CDR3 DNA sequence: TGTGCCAGCAGTTTAGGGACAGGGGAAACCGGGGAGCTGTTTTTT. Protein: CASSLGTGETGELFF.